This is a list of T cell receptor beta chains from one sample in a study of CXCR4 blockade with PD-1 therapy in pancreatic cancer. The repertoire was sequenced with immunoSEQ multiplex PCR; TCRdb's copy has only in-frame clones and lacks some. The data show fewer than 3,500 clones, roughly 38% seen once. Input material: tumor tissue. These receptors were obtained from a human donor with pancreatic ductal adenocarcinoma. Each CDR3 is given with its conserved first and last residue. Fields, in order: V gene, D gene, clone size, J gene, CDR3 DNA, CDR3 protein. The D gene is left open where the match is weak. Where a row states a size, it is once, few, many or the class of an expanded clone; other rows omit it.

TRBV11-3	-	-	TRBJ1-2	TGTGCCAGCAGCCCGCAGACAGGCAGCTATGGCTACACCTTC	CASSPQTGSYGYTF
TRBV11-3	-	few	TRBJ1-1	TGTGCCAGCAGCTTAGGGCAGGGAGACACTGAAGCTTTCTTT	CASSLGQGDTEAFF
TRBV6-8	-	-	TRBJ2-3	TGTGCCAACAGTGACTCCCCCGGGGGCACAGATACGCAGTATTTT	CANSDSPGGTDTQYF
TRBV28	-	-	TRBJ1-2	TGTGCCAGCAACGGTATCGGCTATGGCTACACCTTC	CASNGIGYGYTF
TRBV9	TRBD1	few	TRBJ1-1	TGTGCCAGCAGTCCGGACAGGGGCGTTGTTGGCACTGAAGCTTTCTTT	CASSPDRGVVGTEAFF
TRBV6-4	-	-	TRBJ1-6	TGTGCCATCAGTGAGTCCAGTAATTCACCCCTCCACTTT	CAISESSNSPLHF
TRBV9	-	few	TRBJ2-4	TGTGCCAGCATCAGCTTAGCCAAAAACATTCAGTACTTC	CASISLAKNIQYF
TRBV28	-	few	TRBJ1-2	TGTGCCAGCGGAGTAGCCAGATTACTCGGGGTCTATGGCTACACCTTC	CASGVARLLGVYGYTF
TRBV6-8	TRBD2	few	TRBJ2-3	TGTGCCAGCAGTGACAGCGGGGGGGCCACAGATACGCAGTATTTT	CASSDSGGATDTQYF
TRBV12-5	TRBD1	-	TRBJ1-1	TGTGCTAGTGGTTTGGGACAGGGGGACACTGAAGCTTTCTTT	CASGLGQGDTEAFF
TRBV6-8	TRBD2	-	TRBJ2-1	TGTGCCAGCAGTAGGAAGCGGGGGGGCAACTCCTACAATGAGCAGTTCTTC	CASSRKRGGNSYNEQFF
TRBV19	-	-	TRBJ2-5	TGTGCCAGTAGCCGCCAGCGGTCTAGAGAGACCCAGTACTTC	CASSRQRSRETQYF
TRBV10-2	-	-	TRBJ2-7	TGCGCCAGCAGTCCGGGGGTGCTGTACGAGCAGTACTTC	CASSPGVLYEQYF
TRBV19	TRBD1	-	TRBJ2-3	TGTGCCAGTAGGACCGGGACAGGGGAGACAGATACGCAGTATTTT	CASRTGTGETDTQYF
TRBV28	-	medium-sized	TRBJ2-1	TGTGCCAGCAGTTTACCCACAGTCCAGGTAGGAAATGAGCAGTTCTTC	CASSLPTVQVGNEQFF
TRBV10-2	-	-	TRBJ2-1	TGCGCCAGCAGTGAAGGGGAAGGCCTTAATGAGCAGTTCTTC	CASSEGEGLNEQFF
TRBV6-8	-	-	TRBJ2-6	TGTGCCAGCAAGAGAGAGGTTACTGGGGCCAACGTCCTGACTTTC	CASKREVTGANVLTF
TRBV6-8	-	-	TRBJ1-4	TGTGCCAGCAGTTACCTTGCAACTAATGAAAAACTGTTTTTT	CASSYLATNEKLFF
TRBV18	TRBD2	-	TRBJ2-3	TGTGCCAGCTCACCAGGACTAGCGGGGGTAGATACGCAGTATTTT	CASSPGLAGVDTQYF
TRBV18	-	-	TRBJ1-1	TGTGCCAGCTCACCGAGGGAGGTCACTGAAGCTTTCTTT	CASSPREVTEAFF
TRBV6-8	-	medium-sized	TRBJ2-3	TGTGCCAGCAGTTACGCCTCTCTGGGAGTCCCAGATACGCAGTATTTT	CASSYASLGVPDTQYF
TRBV11-3	TRBD1	-	TRBJ2-7	TGTGCCAGCAGCCGAACACTAGGGGACAGGTCCTACGAGCAGTACTTT	CASSRTLGDRSYEQYF
TRBV9	TRBD1	-	TRBJ2-7	TGTGCCAGCAGTGAAGAGGGACAGGGAGGCGACGAGCAGTACTTC	CASSEEGQGGDEQYF
TRBV19	-	few	TRBJ1-5	TGTGCCAGTAGTATTTCAGGGCCGAATCAGCCCCAGCATTTT	CASSISGPNQPQHF
TRBV6-8	-	few	TRBJ1-2	TGTGCCAGCACCCATCGGGAGCGAGATGGCTACACCTTC	CASTHRERDGYTF
TRBV10-3	-	-	TRBJ2-2	TGTGCCATCAGTGAGTCGTACGGCGGGGAGCTGTTTTTT	CAISESYGGELFF
TRBV15	TRBD1	-	TRBJ1-1	TGTGCCACCAGCAGAGGGAGGGGGCAGGAGAACACTGAAGCTTTCTTT	CATSRGRGQENTEAFF
TRBV28	TRBD1	-	TRBJ1-4	TGTGCCAGCAGTTTAGGTCAGGGGGAGGTAACTAATGAAAAACTGTTTTTT	CASSLGQGEVTNEKLFF
TRBV29-1	-	-	TRBJ2-3	TGCAGCGTTGCGAGGCAGGGGGGTACAGATACGCAGTATTTT	CSVARQGGTDTQYF
TRBV14	-	-	TRBJ2-1	TGTGCCAGCAGCCGAGCCCCTAGTTCTTTTTACAATGAGCAGTTCTTC	CASSRAPSSFYNEQFF
TRBV7-6	TRBD1	-	TRBJ1-1	TGTGCCAGCAGCTTAGTCCCGGGACAGGGGGCGAGAGCTTTCTTT	CASSLVPGQGARAFF
TRBV30	-	few	TRBJ2-3	TGTGCCTGGAGTTTAGGCAGGGGCACAGATACGCAGTATTTT	CAWSLGRGTDTQYF
TRBV18	TRBD1	-	TRBJ2-2	TGTGCCAGCCGCCGGGACAGGGGGACCGGGGAGCTGTTTTTT	CASRRDRGTGELFF
TRBV9	-	few	TRBJ2-5	TGTGCCAGCAGCGTAGGGCTAGCGAAAGAGACCCAGTACTTC	CASSVGLAKETQYF
TRBV9	TRBD2	-	TRBJ2-3	TGTGCCAACAGCGTAGCGGGGGGTAACCGAGGAGATACGCAGTATTTT	CANSVAGGNRGDTQYF
TRBV18	-	once	TRBJ2-3	TGTGCCAGCTCACCACCGGGGGGCTGGACTACAGATACGCAGTATTTT	CASSPPGGWTTDTQYF
TRBV29-1	-	-	TRBJ2-1	TGCAGCGTTTCCGGGGCGTCCTACAATGAGCAGTTCTTC	CSVSGASYNEQFF
TRBV6-8	-	medium-sized	TRBJ1-1	TGTGCCATCGCGGCAGGGCAAACTGAAGCTTTCTTT	CAIAAGQTEAFF
TRBV6-8	-	few	TRBJ2-7	TGTGCCAACAGTAGGGTAGAGGAGGCTGGGGAGCAGTACTTC	CANSRVEEAGEQYF
TRBV15	TRBD1	-	TRBJ1-1	TGTGCCACCAGCAGAGTCCCTGACAGGGCGGTTGAAGCTTTCTTT	CATSRVPDRAVEAFF
TRBV11-3	-	medium-sized	TRBJ2-7	TGTGCCAGCAGCCGGAGACAGGGAGGCTCCTACGAGCAGTACTTC	CASSRRQGGSYEQYF
TRBV30	-	-	TRBJ2-2	TGTGCCTGGTTGTGGGGACCGAACACCGGGGAGCTGTTTTTT	CAWLWGPNTGELFF
TRBV11-3	-	-	TRBJ1-1	TGTGCCAGCAGCTTACAGGCGGGGAATACTGAAGCTTTCTTT	CASSLQAGNTEAFF
TRBV6-7	-	medium-sized	TRBJ1-2	TGTGCCAGCAGTTACAGGGGAGACCGGACGGACTTCTATGGCTACACCTTC	CASSYRGDRTDFYGYTF
TRBV25-1	-	-	TRBJ1-4	TGTGCCAGCAGCCGGGCCGGGCGCGATGAAAAACTGTTTTTT	CASSRAGRDEKLFF